The 5 T cell receptor beta chains reported below all come from one sample, sequenced in a study of T cells expressing NK-cell markers. TCRdb reanalyzed the 5' RACE reads, giving one entry per CDR3 protein sequence and no DNA. Its listing shows 350,000 to 400,000 distinct CDR3 sequences. The sequenced sample was blood T cells: a sorted CD56 or NKG2C T cell subset, CD4+ or CD8+ T cells, or bulk PBMC T cells (not recorded which). The receptor source for this set is a woman aged 45-65 years in good health.

J is TRBJ2-1 and V is TRBV14. Germline-derived CDR1 and CDR2 are SGHDN and FVKESK. The CDR3 totals 15 residues. CDR3 loop: CASSQELSSYNEQFF.

This chain joins TRBV15 and TRBJ2-1. The CDR3 is 13 residues long. Germline V gene lookup returns CDR1 LNHNV and CDR2 YYDKDF (reference sequence). The CDR3 sequence: CATSRTTGNEQFF. Combining the CDR3 with reference TRBV15 and TRBJ2-1 gives the whole variable domain DAMVIQNPRYQVTQFGKPVTLSCSQTLNHNVMYWYQQKSSQAPKLLFHYYDKDFNNEADTPDNFQSRRPNTSFCFLDIRSPGLGDTAMYLCATSRTTGNEQFFGPGTRLTVL.

The rearrangement links TRBV10-3 to TRBJ2-1; lacking DNA, the TRBD2 call made by TCRdb goes unchecked. Germline V gene data show CDR1 as ENHRY and CDR2 as SYGVKD. The CDR3 has 15 amino acids. CDR3 amino acids: CAISVDPATYNEQFF.

This chain uses TRBV5-1 with TRBJ2-1; TCRdb designates TRBD1, a call that cannot be tested without DNA. This CDR3 contains 15 residues. CDR1 is SGHRS, CDR2 YFSETQ, per germline. This CDR3 reads CASSFGTLGNNEQFF.

V and J are TRBV10-2 and TRBJ2-5; there is no DNA to check the TCRdb D call of TRBD2. The CDR3 has 14 amino acids. The germline CDR1 and CDR2 sequences are WSHSY and SAAADI. The CDR3 protein is CASRSLFLAETQYF.